One and the same sample provided the 32 T cell receptor beta chains below, sequenced in a study of tumor-infiltrating lymphocytes in primary liver carcinoma. cDNA specific to TCR beta was made from about 0.45 ug of total RNA, with a constant-region primer employed for priming. Three rounds of nested multiplex PCR with slightly modified ARM-PCR produced TCR beta libraries. The study ran its first two PCR rounds for 9 to 10 cycles each, using TRBV1-TRBV30 forward primers and a C-beta reverse primer. In TCRdb, the multiplex PCR reads were re-called with MiXCR into one record per CDR3 protein. The sample lists 75,000 or so distinct CDR3 sequences; approximately 70% were seen once. Starting material for RNA and DNA co-extraction consisted of roughly 18-34 mg of unsorted bulk tissue. Input material: liver tumor tissue from sampling region 4. Indicated subset: tumor region T4, right-lateral pole. The receptor source for this set is a man in his forties with primary liver carcinoma and hepatitis B virus infection.

Of note for this clonotype: Mismatch with germline at one junction end may stem from a read error. The CDR3 DNA follows: TGTGCCAACAGCCTCCGACCGGGTTCTTACTCCTATGAGCAGTACTTC. Translation gives CANSLRPGSYSYEQYF. J is TRBJ2-7 and V is TRBV11-3; D is unresolved. CDR1 and CDR2 from the germline V gene are SGHNT and YENEEA. This CDR3 has 16 amino acids.

The table lists this clonotype with many counts. The chain carries TRBV14 and TRBJ1-1, with unresolved D. The CDR3 spans 12 residues. The V end was cut by 4 bases, the J end by 10 bases, with 13 bases between. Germline V lookup: CDR1 SGHDN, CDR2 FVKESK. This CDR3 is CASSLLGRAAFF. The CDR3 DNA sequence: TGTGCCAGCAGCCTCTTAGGAAGAGCAGCTTTCTTT.

The table lists this clonotype with a few counts. One end of the junction fails to match germline, which may point to a read error. The chain's CDR3 is CASPPGSELYF. CDR3 in DNA: TGTGCTAGTCCCCCGGGGTCAGAGCTGTACTTC. The gene calls are TRBV12-5 and TRBJ2-7; maybe TRBD2 (5 bases). Germline V lookup: CDR1 LGHNT, CDR2 FRNRAP. The CDR3 is made up of 11 amino acids. Together with reference TRBV12-5 and TRBJ2-7, the CDR3 gives the full variable domain: DARVTQTPRHKVTEMGQEVTMRCQPILGHNTVFWYRQTMMQGLELLAYFRNRAPLDDSGMPKDRFSAEMPDATLATLKIQPSEPRDSAVYFCASPPGSELYFGPGTRLTVT.

In regard to this clonotype: The germline gene is not matched at one end of the junction; a read error may be the cause. This chain connects TRBV4-2 to TRBJ2-5, with D perhaps TRBD2 (6 bases). The germline gives CDR1 LGHNA, CDR2 YNFKEQ. The CDR3 is 11 residues long. The CDR3 loop is CACSRGETQYF. As DNA, the CDR3 is TGTGCCTGCAGTCGGGGGGAGACCCAGTACTTC.

The chain uses TRBV28 and TRBJ1-5; D may be TRBD1 (5 bases). The CDR3 has 16 residues. Trimming cost V 1 base and J 2 bases, with 12 bases left between them. The germline CDR1 and CDR2 sequences are MDHEN and SYDVKM. In nucleotides, the CDR3 is TGTGCCAGCAGTTTATTTCCAGGGATAGGCAATCAGCCCCAGCATTTT. Its protein is CASSLFPGIGNQPQHF.

The rearrangement joins TRBV6-5 to TRBJ1-5, with 8 bases identical to TRBD1. V lost 0 bases and J lost 5; bases outside the gene matches: 3. CDR1 and CDR2 (germline): MNHEY, SVGAGI. The CDR3 has 15 residues. The CDR3 region is CASSYSTGGHQPQHF. DNA for the CDR3: TGTGCCAGCAGTTACTCCACAGGGGGGCATCAGCCCCAGCATTTT.

The rearrangement uses TRBV28 and TRBJ2-1; D is uncertain. The V and J ends lost 6 bases and 5 bases respectively, with 17 bases between them. The CDR3 is 15 residues long. CDR1 MDHEN and CDR2 SYDVKM come from the germline V gene. The CDR3 DNA reads as TGTGCCAGCAGGCTCCGGGCCACTTCACACAATGAGCAGTTCTTC. It translates to CASRLRATSHNEQFF.

Note on this clonotype: At one end, the junction sequence differs from germline, possibly due to a read error. This chain connects TRBV12-3 or TRBV12-4 to TRBJ2-3; D remains ambiguous. This CDR3 spans 11 amino acids. CDR3 sequence reads: CAISLAGTQYF. CDR3 in DNA: TGTGCCATCAGTTTAGCTGGTACGCAGTATTTT.

This clonotype appeared a few times. The genes are TRBV6-6 and TRBJ1-5; the match to TRBD1 covers 10 bases. The germline gives CDR1 MNHNY, CDR2 SVGAGI (reference sequence). The CDR3 is made up of 18 amino acids. The V gene end was trimmed by 7 bases and the J gene end by 1 base; junction bases not matched to a gene: 13. CDR3 residues: CASTSLQTGGGSNQPQHF. DNA for the CDR3: TGTGCCAGCACCTCCCTTCAGACAGGGGGCGGGAGCAATCAGCCCCAGCATTTT.

This chain links TRBV6-5 with TRBJ1-2, with TRBD1 matching over 11 bases. The CDR3 runs to 14 residues. The germline V gene has CDR1 MNHEY and CDR2 SVGAGI. With 8 bases clipped from V and 6 bases from J, the junction kept 8 bases outside the gene matches. CDR3: CASARTGGKHGYTF. The CDR3 DNA reads as TGTGCCAGCGCTAGGACAGGGGGCAAACATGGCTACACCTTC.

As concerns this clonotype: This sequence may be a read error, since a much larger clone differs from it by one base. This chain joins TRBV6-6 and TRBJ2-3, with no clear D. The CDR3 extends over 12 amino acids. Germline CDR1 and CDR2: MNHNY and SVGAGI (reference sequence). CDR3 residues: CTSSPNTDTQYF. For the CDR3, the DNA is TGTACCAGCAGTCCAAACACAGATACGCAGTATTTT.

As concerns this clonotype: A much larger clone differs by one base, so this may be a read error. The rearrangement uses TRBV19 and TRBJ2-1, with TRBD1 as a possible D gene (6 bases). Germline lookup yields CDR1 LNHDA and CDR2 SQIVND (reference sequence). This CDR3 has 15 amino acids. The V gene lost 4 bases and the J gene lost 5 bases, with 15 bases spanning the gap. The CDR3: CASSTGDTNDNEQFF. CDR3 in DNA: TGTGCCAGTAGTACCGGGGACACCAACGACAATGAGCAGTTCTTC.

As for this clonotype: One end of the junction is discordant with germline, which a read error may explain. V is TRBV11-2 and J is TRBJ2-7; D might be TRBD2 (5 bases). The germline V gene encodes CDR1 SGHAT and CDR2 FQNNGV. The CDR3 totals 15 residues. The CDR3 is CASSLGETGSEEQYF. The CDR3 DNA reads TGTGCCAGCAGCTTAGGTGAAACCGGGTCGGAGGAGCAATACTTC.

The DNA for the CDR3 is TGTGCCAGCAGTTACCGATCGCGTCAGCCCCAGCATTTT. It specifies CASSYRSRQPQHF. V is TRBV6-6 and J is TRBJ1-5; the D is unclear. With 2 bases removed from V and 6 bases from J, the gap between germline ends came to 8 bases. Germline-derived CDR1 and CDR2 are MNHNY and SVGAGI (reference sequence). There are 13 residues in the CDR3.

Comments on this clonotype: Here the CDR3 omits its conserved ending phenylalanine or tryptophan, so a read error is the likely source. V and J are TRBV11-2 and TRBJ2-2, with D maybe TRBD1 (6 bases). Germline loops: CDR1 SGHAT, CDR2 FQNNGV. The CDR3 totals 16 residues. Trimming stripped 5 bases from V and 7 bases from J, with 20 bases between. The CDR3 DNA is TGTGCCAGCAGCGCCCCGGGACAAACAAATAACGGGGAGCTGTTTTCT. Amino acids: CASSAPGQTNNGELFS.

V and J are TRBV7-2 and TRBJ2-3; D is undetermined. The CDR3 runs to 13 residues. Germline V CDR1 and CDR2: SGHTA, FQGNSA. Trimming took off 1 base at V and 6 bases at J, with 8 bases between the two ends. For the CDR3, the DNA is TGTGCCAGCAGCTTAGGCCAAGGGGATACGCAGTATTTT. This codes for CASSLGQGDTQYF.

On this clonotype itself: This may come from a read error, since a much larger clone is one base off. The chain recombines TRBV7-8 with TRBJ1-5; possible D gene TRBD1, 6 bases. Trimming removed 5 bases at V and 2 bases at J, with 16 bases between. Germline CDR1 and CDR2: SGHVS and FQNEAQ. The length of the CDR3 is 16 residues. The CDR3 DNA reads TGTGCCAGCAGCCCAGGGGCCCGGGGGGGCAATCAGCCCCAGCATTTT. Protein product: CASSPGARGGNQPQHF.

Notes on this clonotype: A read error may account for a junction end that differs from germline. The chain has TRBV30 and TRBJ2-3; TRBD2 matches 9 bases. CDR3 length: 14 amino acids. Per germline, CDR1 GTSNPN and CDR2 SVGIG (reference sequence). Here the CDR3 DNA reads TGCGCCTTCAGGCTAGCGGGATGGGGAGATACGCGGTATTTT. This codes for CAFRLAGWGDTRYF.

This rearrangement joins TRBV29-1 to TRBJ2-7, with D possibly matching TRBD1 (5 bases). V lost 2 bases and J lost 3, with 17 bases in between. This CDR3 has 15 amino acids. Germline CDR1 SQVTM, CDR2 ANQGSEA. CDR3 loop: CSVELGDKGNYEQYF. The CDR3, as DNA: TGCAGCGTTGAACTTGGAGACAAGGGGAACTACGAGCAGTACTTC.

This clonotype was seen a few times. One end of the junction does not line up with germline, which may come from a read error. The rearrangement links TRBV29-1 to TRBJ2-2, with D possibly being TRBD2 (5 bases). This CDR3 comprises 12 residues. Germline CDR1 is SQVTM and CDR2 is ANQGSEA. The CDR3 protein is CSVVGNTGELLF. CDR3 DNA: TGCAGTGTTGTGGGGAACACCGGGGAGCTGCTTTTT.

This clonotype has just a few counts. V gene TRBV19 combines with J gene TRBJ1-4, with no clear D. V lost 3 bases to trimming and J lost 7 bases, with 15 bases between them. The CDR3 spans 15 residues. Germline loops: CDR1 LNHDA, CDR2 SQIVND (reference sequence). The CDR3 nucleotides are TGTGCCAGTAGTATTCGGCCCCAGACGGGTGAAAAACTGTTTTTT. Translated: CASSIRPQTGEKLFF.

Regarding this clonotype: A much bigger clone sits one base away, suggesting this may be a read error. The genes are TRBV6-6 and TRBJ1-5; D uncertain. Germline V lookup: CDR1 MNHNY, CDR2 SVGAGI (reference sequence). The germline V and J ends were trimmed by 7 bases and 0 bases, with 16 bases remaining between them. The CDR3 is 16 residues long. CDR3 DNA: TGTGCCAGCACCTCTGCAAGGGCGAATAGCAATCAGCCCCAGCATTTT. This gives the protein CASTSARANSNQPQHF.

As concerns this clonotype: This may come from a read error, since a much larger clone is one base off. The chain links TRBV7-9 to TRBJ1-1, with a weak D call TRBD1 (5 bases). The CDR3 runs to 15 residues. CDR1 and CDR2 from the germline V gene are SEHNR and FQNEAQ (reference sequence). The CDR3, as DNA: TGTGCCAGCAGCCCGACGGGCTTTGGGGGATCTGAAGCTCTCTTT. It codes for CASSPTGFGGSEALF.

This chain links TRBV10-2 with TRBJ1-1; D is unresolved. Germline assignment: CDR1 WSHSY and CDR2 SAAADI. Trimming removed 0 bases from V and 2 bases from J, with 10 bases in between. The CDR3 covers 15 residues. The DNA for the CDR3 is TGCGCCAGCAGTGAGTCGAGCAGTGGAAACACTGAAGCTTTCTTT. Its protein is CASSESSSGNTEAFF.

As concerns this clonotype: Because the CDR3 is missing its conserved closing phenylalanine or tryptophan, this is likely a read error. The DNA is omitted, as the CDR3 cannot be located on it reliably, and the CDR3 follows TCRdb's listing. V usage is TRBV11-2 and J usage is TRBJ2-7; no DNA check was done on the table's D call, TRBD2. Germline CDR1 and CDR2: SGHAT and FQNNGV. The CDR3 is made up of 15 amino acids, end residues included. CDR3 protein: CASSLDRDYSYERYL.

On this clonotype itself: A read error may explain this, as a much larger clone is one base away. The chain uses TRBV28 and TRBJ2-7; D unclear. Germline CDR1 is MDHEN and CDR2 is SYDVKM. Between the trimmed V and J ends, which lost 7 bases and 3 bases, there was a span of 16 bases. This CDR3 has 14 residues. Here the CDR3 reads CASTRVTDHYEQYF. The CDR3 coding sequence is TGTGCCAGCACCCGGGTAACGGACCACTACGAGCAGTACTTC.

This clonotype was observed at least ten times. The V call is TRBV4-1, the J call TRBJ2-5, with 12 nucleotides matching TRBD2. CDR1 is MGHRA, CDR2 YSYEKL, per germline. Trimming at V came to 3 bases and at J to 2 bases, leaving 10 bases not matched to a gene. The CDR3 consists of 18 residues. The CDR3 sequence: CASSQTSIGLAGQETQYF. In DNA form, the CDR3 reads TGCGCCAGCAGCCAGACTTCGATAGGACTAGCGGGACAAGAGACCCAGTACTTC.

About this clonotype itself: At one boundary the junction diverges from the germline segment, which might be a read error. The gene calls are TRBV29-1 and TRBJ2-1; D is perhaps TRBD2 (6 bases). This CDR3 comprises 13 residues. Germline values: CDR1 SQVTM, CDR2 ANQGSEA. The CDR3, as DNA: TGTAGCGGTGGGCCCGCCCCCTACAATGAGCAGTTCTTC. This translates into CSGGPAPYNEQFF.

On this clonotype: In this CDR3 the conserved last residue, phenylalanine or tryptophan, is missing, so a read error is likely. V gene TRBV11-2 combines with J gene TRBJ1-2, with a weak D call TRBD1 (5 bases). Germline CDR1 and CDR2: SGHAT and FQNNGV. The length of the CDR3 is 13 residues. The DNA for the CDR3 is TGTGCCAACAGCCTAGAGGGGAACAATGGCTACACCTTA. Translation gives CANSLEGNNGYTL.

This clonotype has more than one count but fewer than ten. CDR3 nucleotides: TGTGCCACCAGTGACCTAGTGACTAGCGGGGGATACTACAATGAGCAGTTCTTC. Protein sequence: CATSDLVTSGGYYNEQFF. The chain has TRBV24-1 and TRBJ2-1, with 12 bases that match TRBD2. This CDR3 spans 18 amino acids. Germline CDR1 is KGHDR and CDR2 is SFDVKD. The V and J ends lost 4 bases and 3 bases, in that order; junction bases with no gene match: 9.

DNA of the CDR3: TGTGCCAGTAACCCTATCTTGAGCAATCAGCCCCAGCATTTT. Its translation is CASNPILSNQPQHF. The gene calls are TRBV19 and TRBJ1-5; D unresolved. The V gene lost 7 bases and the J gene lost 1 base, with 11 bases spanning the gap. Germline CDR1 is LNHDA and CDR2 is SQIVND (reference sequence). The CDR3 is made up of 14 amino acids.

This clonotype qualifies as medium-sized. The chain couples TRBV11-2 to TRBJ2-3; 9 bases fit TRBD1. Germline CDR1 reads SGHAT; CDR2 reads FQNNGV. The junction had 12 bases not matched to a gene; V was cut back by 3 bases and J by 2 bases. The CDR3 length is 18 residues. CDR3: CASSFSPRTGVYTDTQYF. In DNA, the CDR3 is TGTGCCAGCAGCTTTTCCCCTAGGACAGGGGTTTACACAGATACGCAGTATTTT.